This T cell receptor beta chain was retrieved from a study of T cells of healthy individuals. TCRdb ran MiXCR on the 5' RACE reads and lists one entry per CDR3 protein. The repertoire consists of approximately 100,000 distinct CDR3 sequences, with roughly 18% occurring once and the leading ten covering approximately 6%. V lost 3 bases, J lost 4 bases, and 9 bases lay in between. Germline loops: CDR1 MGHRA, CDR2 YSYEKL. The length of the CDR3 is 13 residues. This clonotype appeared a few times. The V call is TRBV4-1, the J call TRBJ2-5; D is undetermined. This receptor was taken from a human donor in good health. The CDR3 sequence is CASSQVATETQYF. The CDR3 DNA is TGCGCCAGCAGCCAGGTCGCGACAGAGACCCAGTACTTC.